This TCR beta chain comes out of a study of Ad26.COV2.S vaccination and SARS-CoV-2 variants. About the research overall: Ad26.COV2.S given intramuscularly, once or twice 56 days apart.

The repertoire was sequenced with immunoSEQ multiplex PCR; TCRdb's copy has only in-frame clones and lacks some. The table records about 680,000 clones, more than 80% of them present only once. On this clone: The antigen is not known.

Treatment: around 19 received Ad26.COV2.S at low or high dose, single or two shots; about five received placebo; per-sample allocation not given. On day 63 after the first injection, vaccine and placebo recipients gave samples. Overall study results and limits: Vaccine recipients surpassed placebo recipients in spike-specific TCR breadth.

With 3 bases removed from V and 10 bases from J, the gap between germline ends came to 12 bases. CDR3 length equals 12 residues. CDR1 is LNHDA and CDR2 is SQIVND in the germline V gene (reference sequence). The TCR sequence derives from a person between 18 and 65 years old who received the Ad26.COV2.S COVID-19 vaccine or a placebo. This chain joins TRBV19 and TRBJ2-5; no firm D call. The sample here was peripheral blood, taken in a trial of Ad26.COV2.S vaccine versus placebo. CDR3 sequence (DNA): TGTGCCAGTAGTATCAACGGAAGGTTCCAGTACTTC. This codes for CASSINGRFQYF.